There are a few counts of the clone carrying this T cell receptor (beta chain). Its cognate antigen is unknown. This specimen belongs to a study of lymphopenia after photon versus proton radiotherapy. Study observations and caveats: After lymphocyte nadir, photon-treated repertoires showed oligoclonal expansion, especially CD8+ Temra. Proton therapy kept repertoires fairly stable, unlike photons, which gained effector/memory cells.

Germline lookup yields CDR1 ENHRY and CDR2 SYGVKD. The CDR3 totals 15 residues. V lost 6 bases and J lost 0, with 14 bases in between. Method: immunoSEQ multiplex PCR; TCRdb's copy keeps in-frame clones and lacks some. This table holds some 2,000 clones, roughly 79% found once. The chain recombines TRBV10-3 with TRBJ1-1; D possibly corresponds to TRBD1 (5 bases). This clonotype was obtained from a man aged 80 or over with cholangiocarcinoma. The sample in question was peripheral blood, obtained from a patient treated with photon-based radiotherapy. The CDR3 region is CAISSSGTVNTEAFF. The CDR3 coding sequence is TGTGCCATCAGCTCTTCTGGGACCGTGAACACTGAAGCTTTCTTT.